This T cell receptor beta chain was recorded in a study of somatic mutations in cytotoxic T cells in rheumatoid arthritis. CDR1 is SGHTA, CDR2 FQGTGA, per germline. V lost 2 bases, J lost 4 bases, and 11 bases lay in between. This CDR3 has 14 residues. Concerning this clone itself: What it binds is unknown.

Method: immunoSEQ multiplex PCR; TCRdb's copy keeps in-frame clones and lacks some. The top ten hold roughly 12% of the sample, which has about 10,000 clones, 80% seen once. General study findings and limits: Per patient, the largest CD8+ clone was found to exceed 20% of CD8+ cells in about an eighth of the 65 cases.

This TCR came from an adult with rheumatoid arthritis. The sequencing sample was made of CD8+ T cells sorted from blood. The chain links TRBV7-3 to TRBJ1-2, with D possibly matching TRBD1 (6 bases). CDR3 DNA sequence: TGTGCCAGCAGCTTAGAAGGGGGGAGCTATGGCTACACCTTC. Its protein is CASSLEGGSYGYTF.